Included here is one TCR beta chain sequence, with context. This sample was included in a study of PD-L1 blockade in urothelial cancer. Overall study: Samples came from 3 weeks, at the second dose, and 6 weeks into treatment. A median of approximately 140,000 T cells was found in the blood samples.

The investigators introduced synthetic TCR analog templates into each PCR as spikes. The repertoire was sequenced with immunoSEQ multiplex PCR; TCRdb's copy has only in-frame clones and lacks some. The data show about 52,000 clones, roughly four fifths seen once. Noted time point: pretreatment peripheral blood. From germline, CDR1 is SGDLS and CDR2 YYNGEE. V dropped 4 bases and J dropped 1 base, with 8 bases sitting between them. The CDR3 consists of 13 residues. This clonotype was obtained from a man between 65 and 85 years old with urothelial cancer. The sequencing used PBMCs, collected around atezolizumab (anti-PD-L1) treatment. The chain recombines TRBV9 with TRBJ2-5; D is undetermined. Here the CDR3 DNA reads TGTGCCAGCAGCTCCGGGTCCCAAGAGACCCAGTACTTC. This translates into CASSSGSQETQYF. The full variable domain, its missing parts supplied by reference TRBV9 and TRBJ2-5, is DSGVTQTPKHLITATGQRVTLRCSPRSGDLSVYWYQQSLDQGLQFLIQYYNGEERAKGNILERFSAQQFPDLHSELNLSSLELGDSALYFCASSSGSQETQYFGPGTRLLVL.